The present T cell receptor beta chain was sequenced within a study of blood T cell repertoires in COVID-19. The table lists this clone with a count of one. Measured with immunoSEQ multiplex PCR; TCRdb has only the in-frame clones, and not every one. The sample shows some 330,000 clones, 88% of them seen only once. Germline CDR1 reads SNHLY; CDR2 reads FYNNEI. Trimming left V 8 bases short and J 6 bases short, with 17 bases between. The CDR3 sequence is 14 residues long. Sequenced material: PBMCs or T cells enriched from blood (not recorded which). The receptor was derived from a man aged 25-40 years who had recovered from COVID-19. V and J are TRBV2 and TRBJ1-5; D is unresolved. CDR3 residues: CASRGPSSGQPQHF. In nucleotides, the CDR3 is TGTGCCAGCCGAGGCCCGTCAAGCGGTCAGCCCCAGCATTTT.